Each of the 17 T cell receptor beta chains below was sequenced from the same sample in a study of T cells in Graves' hyperthyroidism and ophthalmopathy (dated by TCRdb to the late 2010s). The library was made by multiplex PCR. The instrument was an Illumina HiSeq 2000. TCR beta CDR3 regions were amplified from RNA transcripts. The TCR CDR3 was subjected to a first round of RT-PCR using the HTBI primer set and the Qiagen OneStep RT-PCR kit. The public sequencing data were trimmed at Q25 with fastp and processed into clonotypes with MiXCR by TCRdb, which kept only in-frame beta chains. Each record represents a unique CDR3 protein, reported with the most common genes and DNA among its rows. Here the sample has roughly 96,000 distinct CDR3 sequences; roughly half occur a single time. Roughly a quarter of the sample is held by the ten biggest clonotypes. Sequencing input: blood. These receptors came from a woman between 40 and 50 years old with Graves' hyperthyroidism.

The chain employs TRBV6-1 and TRBJ2-6; 10 bases align to TRBD2. Per the germline V gene, CDR1 is MNHNS and CDR2 is SASEGT. This CDR3 has 16 residues. V was clipped by 7 bases and J by 4 bases; unmatched bases: 7. CDR3 bases: TGTGCCAGCACCGTAGCGGGAGGCACCGGGGCCAACGTCCTGACTTTC. Its translation is CASTVAGGTGANVLTF.

The chain links TRBV5-1 to TRBJ1-3; 9 positions agree with TRBD1. V was pared by 4 bases and J by 9 bases, with 5 bases of the junction left unmatched. Germline V lookup: CDR1 SGHRS, CDR2 YFSETQ. This CDR3 has 13 residues. CDR3 coding DNA: TGCGCCAGCAGCCCCGGACAGGGGAGCACCATATATTTT. It codes for CASSPGQGSTIYF.

Concerning this clonotype: A much larger clone differs by one base, so this may be a read error. This chain links TRBV5-6 with TRBJ1-2; tentatively, D is TRBD1 (5 bases). This CDR3 contains 14 residues. Looked up from germline, CDR1 is SGHDT and CDR2 is YYEEEE. The V end lost 2 bases, the J end lost 4 bases, and 12 bases lay between the germline ends. The DNA for the CDR3 is TGTGCCAGCAGCTTAGGACGGGGGGTCTATGGCTACACCTTC. Its protein is CASSLGRGVYGYTF.

This sequence joins TRBV10-3 and TRBJ1-2; TRBD1 agrees at 7 bases. With V trimmed by 2 bases and J by 4 bases, 4 bases remained unmatched. The CDR3 has 14 residues. Germline V lookup: CDR1 ENHRY, CDR2 SYGVKD. CDR3 nucleotide sequence: TGTGCCATCAGTGAGCGACAGGGCACCTATGGCTACACCTTC. Translating it yields CAISERQGTYGYTF.

On this clonotype itself: Compared with germline, one end of the junction differs, possibly owing to a read error. This chain links TRBV7-9 with TRBJ1-1; D is undetermined. This CDR3 has 12 amino acids. Per the germline V gene, CDR1 is SEHNR and CDR2 is FQNEAQ (reference sequence). The CDR3 loop is CVSQQTNTEAFF. The DNA of the CDR3 is TGTGTCAGCCAGCAGACGAACACTGAAGCTTTCTTT.

The chain uses TRBV11-2 and TRBJ2-5, with a possible D match to TRBD1 (5 bases). V gave up 2 bases and J gave up 3 bases, with 22 bases separating them. The CDR3 is 18 amino acids. Germline loops: CDR1 SGHAT, CDR2 FQNNGV. CDR3 DNA sequence: TGTGCCAGCAGCTTATATTGGGGCCGAGCAAAGCCGGAAGAGACCCAGTACTTC. Amino acid sequence: CASSLYWGRAKPEETQYF.

V gene TRBV6-1 combines with J gene TRBJ1-3; 9 nucleotides align to TRBD1. V dropped 1 base and J dropped 8; count of bases not matched to a gene: 6. The length of the CDR3 is 15 residues. Per the germline V gene, CDR1 is MNHNS and CDR2 is SASEGT. The CDR3: CASSEVNRDRDTIYF. In nucleotides, the CDR3 is TGTGCCAGCAGTGAAGTGAACCGGGACAGGGACACCATATATTTT.

This clonotype was recorded once. The CDR3 ends on some other residue instead of the conserved phenylalanine or tryptophan, so this is likely a read error. J is TRBJ1-1 and V is TRBV5-1; 9 nucleotides line up with TRBD1. Germline V lookup: CDR1 SGHRS, CDR2 YFSETQ. The CDR3 consists of 12 residues. The J segment lost 11 bases and the V segment lost 1 base, leaving 3 bases of the junction unmatched. CDR3: CASSLRDRVAFL. The CDR3 nucleotides read TGCGCCAGCAGCTTGAGGGACAGGGTGGCTTTCCTT.

The V call is TRBV10-3, the J call TRBJ2-7, with TRBD2 as a possible D gene (6 bases). The ends were cut back, 6 bases at V and 5 bases at J, with 11 bases in the middle. The CDR3 spans 12 residues. Germline-derived CDR1 and CDR2 are ENHRY and SYGVKD. CDR3 DNA sequence: TGTGCCATCAGGGACTACGAGGACGAGCAGTACTTC. Amino acid sequence: CAIRDYEDEQYF.

This clonotype was counted at least ten times. The chain has TRBV29-1 and TRBJ1-5, with D hard to call. The germline CDR1 and CDR2 sequences are SQVTM and ANQGSEA. The CDR3 is made up of 12 amino acids. V lost 4 bases, J lost 4 bases, and 8 bases lay in between. CDR3 DNA: TGCAGCGTTGCGGCGGCGAATCAGCCCCAGCATTTT. Translating gives CSVAAANQPQHF. The full variable domain, rest sourced from reference TRBV29-1 and TRBJ1-5, is SAVISQKPSRDICQRGTSLTIQCQVDSQVTMMFWYRQQPGQSLTLIATANQGSEATYESGFVIDKFPISRPNLTFSTLTVSNMSPEDSSIYLCSVAAANQPQHFGDGTRLSIL.

This clonotype was detected many times. The chain employs TRBV5-1 and TRBJ2-2; D may be TRBD2 (6 bases). Per the germline V gene, CDR1 is SGHRS and CDR2 is YFSETQ. V was cut by 4 bases and J by 6 bases, with 19 bases left in between. The CDR3 spans 16 residues. The CDR3 loop is CASSRTASAGAGELFF. CDR3 DNA sequence: TGCGCCAGCAGCCGGACGGCTAGCGCTGGTGCCGGGGAGCTGTTTTTT.

This clonotype is medium-sized. This chain uses TRBV20-1 with TRBJ1-6, with unresolved D. Germline CDR1 DFQATT, CDR2 SNEGSKA (reference sequence). The V gene lost 1 base and the J gene lost 7 bases, with 8 bases spanning the gap. The CDR3 is made up of 13 amino acids. This chain's CDR3 is CSARGQANSPLHF. The CDR3 region has the DNA TGCAGTGCTAGAGGGCAGGCCAATTCACCCCTCCACTTT.

The gene calls are TRBV29-1 and TRBJ2-7, with D possibly TRBD1 on 6 matching bases. Germline-derived CDR1 and CDR2 are SQVTM and ANQGSEA. The CDR3 is 12 residues long. Between the trimmed V and J ends, which lost 6 bases and 2 bases, there was a span of 11 bases. CDR3: CSVRPGAYEQYF. The CDR3 region has the DNA TGCAGCGTCCGACCAGGGGCCTACGAGCAGTACTTC.

This clonotype was found many times. V and J are TRBV15 and TRBJ1-4, with D maybe TRBD1 (6 bases). The CDR3 is 15 residues long. Germline values: CDR1 LNHNV, CDR2 YYDKDF (reference sequence). V lost 5 bases and J 8 bases, leaving 18 bases between the germline ends. The CDR3, as DNA: TGTGCCACCAGCGGACTCCAGGGGTTTGGGGAAAAACTGTTTTTT. The encoded protein is CATSGLQGFGEKLFF.

V gene TRBV29-1 combines with J gene TRBJ1-3, with D unresolved. The CDR3 has 12 amino acids. V lost 3 bases, J lost 7 bases, and 10 bases lay in between. Germline V lookup: CDR1 SQVTM, CDR2 ANQGSEA. The CDR3 region has the DNA TGCAGCGTTGAGAGGGCAGGCAACACCATATATTTT. It codes for CSVERAGNTIYF.

Only a few counts were recorded for this clonotype. The chain uses TRBV4-1 and TRBJ2-5; a possible D gene is TRBD2 (6 bases). Per germline, CDR1 MGHRA and CDR2 YSYEKL. This CDR3 is built from 14 residues. The V end lost 0 bases, the J end lost 5 bases, and 10 bases lay between the germline ends. CDR3 in DNA: TGCGCCAGCAGCCAAGATGGGGGGAGTGAGACCCAGTACTTC. Amino acids: CASSQDGGSETQYF.

The chain is built from TRBV15 and TRBJ1-5; D remains unclear. Germline V gives CDR1 LNHNV, CDR2 YYDKDF (reference sequence). Trimming shortened V by 0 bases and J by 1 base, and 13 bases separated the two germline ends. The CDR3 consists of 17 residues. The CDR3 DNA is TGTGCCACCAGCAGAGATTTAGCGGGGTGGAGCAATCAGCCCCAGCATTTT. The encoded protein is CATSRDLAGWSNQPQHF.